This T cell receptor (beta chain) came from a study of T cell changes during pregnancy in multiple sclerosis. Assay used: immunoSEQ multiplex PCR; TCRdb lists only in-frame clones, some missing. The table has about 120,000 clones, around 93% seen once. V lost 7 bases, J lost 7 bases, and 17 bases lay in between. The CDR3 contains 14 residues. Germline values: CDR1 MNHNS, CDR2 SASEGT. Sequenced material: peripheral blood, taken before pregnancy. This TCR derives from a female donor with multiple sclerosis, enrolled in a pregnancy study. V and J are TRBV6-1 and TRBJ1-5; possibly TRBD1 for D (6 bases). The CDR3 sequence: CASTTFRGGQPQHF. The CDR3 DNA reads TGTGCCAGCACCACATTCAGGGGTGGGCAGCCCCAGCATTTT.